The next 22 T cell receptor beta chains were all read from a single sample in a study of CD8 T cells in ankylosing spondylitis. TCRdb ran MiXCR on the 5' RACE reads and lists one entry per CDR3 protein. The sample lists around 130,000 distinct CDR3 sequences, over 6% occurring once. Sequences were obtained from blood, either unsorted or a sorted T cell fraction (not recorded which). The receptors come from a male donor with ankylosing spondylitis or in good health (not recorded which).

This clonotype was observed at least ten times. The chain carries TRBV11-2 and TRBJ1-1, with a possible D match to TRBD1 (6 bases). The CDR3 runs 16 residues. Trimming removed 5 bases at V and 5 bases at J, with 21 bases between. In germline, CDR1 is SGHAT, CDR2 FQNNGV. As DNA, the CDR3 is TGTGCCAGCAGCCTGGGAATTCAGGGGCGCATTACTGAAGCTTTCTTT. It codes for CASSLGIQGRITEAFF.

This clonotype came up once. A much larger clone differs by one base, so this may be a read error. The chain joins TRBV5-5 to TRBJ2-5, with D uncertain. TRBJ2-1 matches the DNA end more closely, so the J call is doubtful. The CDR3 is 13 amino acids. The germline V gene encodes CDR1 SGHKS and CDR2 YYEKEE (reference sequence). The CDR3 here is CASSLEGMETQFF. The CDR3 DNA reads as TGTGCCAGCAGCTTGGAAGGGATGGAGACCCAGTTCTTC.

This clonotype was picked up many times. The chain has TRBV10-3 and TRBJ2-7; TRBD1 aligns across 7 bases. The junction had 7 bases not matched to a gene; V was cut back by 6 bases and J by 2 bases. From germline, CDR1 is ENHRY and CDR2 SYGVKD. CDR3 size: 14 residues. DNA for the CDR3: TGTGCCATCAGGGATAAGACAGGGACCTACGAGCAGTACTTC. Its protein is CAIRDKTGTYEQYF.

This clonotype was detected ten times or more. This chain connects TRBV18 to TRBJ2-7; 10 nucleotides agree with TRBD1. Germline assignment: CDR1 KGHSH and CDR2 LQKENI. The CDR3 length is 16 residues. After removal of 6 bases from V and 3 bases from J, the junction contained 11 bases not matched to a gene. The CDR3 DNA reads as TGTGCCAGCTCCTCCACCCCGGGACAGGGGCTCTACGAGCAGTACTTC. Protein: CASSSTPGQGLYEQYF.

In this sample, this clonotype turned up many times. The chain links TRBV20-1 to TRBJ1-1; D is possibly TRBD1 (5 bases). Germline loops: CDR1 DFQATT, CDR2 SNEGSKA (reference sequence). Deletions cut 3 bases from V and 6 bases from J, with 11 bases between. The CDR3 totals 12 residues. The CDR3 nucleotides read TGCAGTGCTAGTATCGGGGGTCCTGAAGCTTTCTTT. Its protein is CSASIGGPEAFF.

This clonotype was observed many times. V is TRBV7-8 and J is TRBJ1-5; D not resolved. This CDR3 contains 14 residues. Germline loops: CDR1 SGHVS, CDR2 FQNEAQ. Deletions cut 5 bases from V and 7 bases from J, with 15 bases between. Written as DNA, the CDR3 is TGTGCCAGCAGCACCCGCTTAGGTGAACAGCCCCAGCATTTT. The encoded protein is CASSTRLGEQPQHF.

This clonotype has a count of ten or more. The J gene is TRBJ2-1, the V gene TRBV11-1; 14 bases are shared with TRBD2. The CDR3 runs to 18 residues. Germline V lookup: CDR1 SGHAT, CDR2 FQDESV (reference sequence). J lost 5 bases, V lost 1 base, and 7 bases had no gene match. The CDR3 region is CASSLVMTSGRENNEQFF. The CDR3 DNA sequence: TGTGCCAGCAGCTTAGTGATGACTAGCGGGAGGGAGAACAATGAGCAGTTCTTC.

This clonotype was detected many times. V usage is TRBV7-6 and J usage is TRBJ1-3, with D tentatively TRBD1 (6 bases). The CDR3 length is 18 residues. The germline CDR1 and CDR2 sequences are SGHVS and FNYEAQ. Trimming removed 4 bases at V and 0 bases at J, with 19 bases between. The CDR3 spells CASSSLERGAASGNTIYF. CDR3 sequence (DNA): TGTGCCAGCAGCTCCCTCGAAAGGGGGGCAGCCTCTGGAAACACCATATATTTT.

The chain carries TRBV20-1 and TRBJ2-1; D may match TRBD1 or TRBD2 (5 bases each). V was cut by 5 bases and J by 0 bases, with 11 bases left in between. Germline CDR1 reads DFQATT; CDR2 reads SNEGSKA (reference sequence). CDR3 length: 14 residues. The CDR3 here is CSAGTLSSYNEQFF. CDR3 DNA sequence: TGCAGTGCTGGGACCCTGAGCTCCTACAATGAGCAGTTCTTC.

In its sample, this clonotype was seen many times. V is TRBV5-1 and J is TRBJ2-7; D is unclear. Per the germline V gene, CDR1 is SGHRS and CDR2 is YFSETQ. The V gene lost 0 bases and the J gene lost 2 bases, with 9 bases spanning the gap. The CDR3 runs 14 residues. CDR3 sequence (DNA): TGCGCCAGCAGCTTGGAGGGATCTCCCTACGAGCAGTACTTC. Translated: CASSLEGSPYEQYF.

This clonotype was detected ten times or more. This chain joins TRBV10-3 and TRBJ2-5; D possibly uses TRBD1 or TRBD2 (5 bases each). CDR1 ENHRY and CDR2 SYGVKD come from the germline V gene. V was cut by 3 bases and J by 4 bases, with 15 bases left in between. This CDR3 has 15 amino acids. The CDR3 is CAISDGRAGGETQYF. DNA of the CDR3: TGTGCCATCAGTGACGGCAGGGCTGGGGGAGAGACCCAGTACTTC.

The chain combines TRBV5-6 with TRBJ1-1, with D hard to call. The germline V gene has CDR1 SGHDT and CDR2 YYEEEE. CDR3 length equals 16 residues. V lost 4 bases, J lost 4 bases, and 20 bases lay in between. The DNA of the CDR3 is TGTGCCAGCAGCCGCACAAGAACGGTGGTCAGCACTGAAGCTTTCTTT. This translates into CASSRTRTVVSTEAFF.

This clonotype has a count of ten or more. The gene calls are TRBV29-1 and TRBJ2-5, with D unclear. The CDR3 sequence is 14 residues long. Germline V lookup: CDR1 SQVTM, CDR2 ANQGSEA. Trimming shortened V by 4 bases and J by 4 bases, and 16 bases separated the two germline ends. In nucleotides, the CDR3 is TGCAGCGTTGGGCGGTTGGGCGGACGAGAGACCCAGTACTTC. Its translation: CSVGRLGGRETQYF.

This clonotype was observed many times. The gene calls are TRBV7-2 and TRBJ1-5; TRBD1 matches 8 bases. The CDR3 runs to 14 residues. Per the germline V gene, CDR1 is SGHTA and CDR2 is FQGNSA. V shed 3 bases, J shed 7 bases, and the junction held 5 bases outside the gene matches. CDR3 in DNA: TGTGCCAGCAGCTTGGGGACAGGTGACCAGCCCCAGCATTTT. Translating it yields CASSLGTGDQPQHF.

The sample holds many counts of this clonotype. The J gene is TRBJ2-5, the V gene TRBV11-2; D unclear. Germline CDR1 SGHAT, CDR2 FQNNGV. This CDR3 is built from 13 residues. The V gene lost 5 bases and the J gene lost 4 bases, with 11 bases spanning the gap. CDR3 sequence: CASSQRSGETQYF. DNA for the CDR3: TGTGCCAGCAGCCAGAGGAGTGGAGAGACCCAGTACTTC.

The sample holds many counts of this clonotype. The rearrangement joins TRBV3-1 to TRBJ1-2; a weak D match, TRBD1 (5 bases). With 2 bases removed from V and 4 bases from J, the gap between germline ends came to 14 bases. The germline V gene encodes CDR1 LGHDT and CDR2 YNNKEL (reference sequence). This CDR3 is built from 15 residues. The CDR3 DNA sequence: TGTGCCAGCAGCCAATTTGACAGTACCGTCTATGGCTACACCTTC. Protein product: CASSQFDSTVYGYTF.

At least ten counts were recorded for this clonotype. This rearrangement joins TRBV5-6 to TRBJ2-4; the D is unclear. V lost 0 bases to trimming and J lost 6 bases, with 4 bases between them. This CDR3 has 12 residues. Germline V CDR1 and CDR2: SGHDT, YYEEEE. The CDR3 DNA is TGTGCCAGCAGCTTGGGGGGAAACATTCAGTACTTC. Its translation: CASSLGGNIQYF.

This clonotype was seen at least ten times. The chain recombines TRBV7-9 with TRBJ1-3; no reliable D call. Germline lookup yields CDR1 SEHNR and CDR2 FQNEAQ (reference sequence). The length of the CDR3 is 13 residues. The V end lost 1 base, the J end lost 1 base, and 2 bases lay between the germline ends. The DNA of the CDR3 is TGTGCCAGCAGCTTAGGTTCTGGAAACACCATATATTTT. Its translation: CASSLGSGNTIYF.

This clonotype is classed as large. This chain uses TRBV28 with TRBJ1-1; TRBD1 aligns across 8 bases. CDR3 size: 12 residues. Trimming at V came to 5 bases and at J to 10 bases, leaving 6 bases not matched to a gene. Germline loops: CDR1 MDHEN, CDR2 SYDVKM. CDR3 residues: CASSPPDRGAFF. The CDR3 DNA follows: TGTGCCAGCAGTCCACCAGACAGGGGAGCTTTCTTT. The full variable domain, with the rest looked up from reference TRBV28 and TRBJ1-1, is DVKVTQSSRYLVKRTGEKVFLECVQDMDHENMFWYRQDPGLGLRLIYFSYDVKMKEKGDIPEGYSVSREKKERFSLILESASTNQTSMYLCASSPPDRGAFFGQGTRLTVV.

CDR3 in DNA: TGTGCCAGCAGCTTGGATCGGACTAGCGGCTACGAGCAGTACTTC. Translation gives CASSLDRTSGYEQYF. The chain links TRBV5-5 to TRBJ2-7; 10 positions agree with TRBD2. The CDR3 has 15 amino acids. The ends lost 0 bases at V and 3 bases at J; junction bases unmatched: 3. CDR1 SGHKS and CDR2 YYEKEE come from the germline V gene (reference sequence).

The sample holds many counts of this clonotype. The genes are TRBV20-1 and TRBJ2-1, with TRBD2 matching over 9 bases. Germline V gene sequence: CDR1 DFQATT, CDR2 SNEGSKA (reference sequence). This CDR3 contains 16 residues. The V segment lost 1 base and the J segment 4 bases; nucleotides outside the gene matches: 8. This CDR3 is CSARVASGMGYNEQFF. For the CDR3, the DNA is TGCAGTGCTAGAGTTGCTAGCGGGATGGGGTACAATGAGCAGTTCTTC.

This clonotype has ten or more counts. The chain joins TRBV7-9 to TRBJ1-1; D gene uncertain. Germline lookup yields CDR1 SEHNR and CDR2 FQNEAQ (reference sequence). CDR3 length: 13 amino acids. Trimming removed 0 bases from V and 7 bases from J, with 9 bases in between. This CDR3 reads CASSLALVGEAFF. The CDR3 bases are TGTGCCAGCAGCTTAGCGCTAGTCGGTGAAGCTTTCTTT.